The 23 T cell receptor beta chains below were found in one sample sequenced in a study of patients and donors after allogeneic stem cell transplantation. MiXCR, run by TCRdb on the RT-PCR reads, gives a single entry per CDR3 protein. The sample contains under 200,000 distinct CDR3 sequences, roughly 30% of which appear only once. The source material was blood, either unsorted or a sorted T cell fraction (not recorded which). The source of these receptors is a human donor who was either an allogeneic HSCT recipient or a stem cell or donor lymphocyte infusion donor (not recorded which). It is not recorded whose cells these are; they may come from a transplant donor.

This clonotype was seen a few times. The chain links TRBV5-1 to TRBJ2-5; tentative D call: TRBD2 (6 bases). Germline V lookup: CDR1 SGHRS, CDR2 YFSETQ. Trimming stripped 0 bases from V and 8 bases from J, with 8 bases between. The length of the CDR3 is 12 residues. The CDR3 loop is CASSLEGGTQYF. CDR3 coding DNA: TGCGCCAGCAGCTTGGAGGGAGGTACCCAGTACTTC.

The chain has TRBV10-3 and TRBJ2-3; a possible D gene is TRBD1 (6 bases). Germline loops: CDR1 ENHRY, CDR2 SYGVKD. Trimming stripped 2 bases from V and 8 bases from J, with 8 bases between. The CDR3 covers 12 residues. In DNA, the CDR3 is TGTGCCATCAGTGAGGGGGGCTTTACGCAGTATTTT. Translation gives CAISEGGFTQYF.

The chain combines TRBV5-1 with TRBJ1-5; 8 bases match TRBD1. The CDR3 sequence is 14 residues long. The V gene's germline CDR1 is SGHRS and CDR2 YFSETQ. V trimming: 1 base; J trimming: 7 bases; junction bases outside the gene matches: 4. The CDR3 DNA is TGCGCCAGCAGCTTGACAGGGGGGTCCCAGCCCCAGCATTTT. This sequence encodes CASSLTGGSQPQHF.

This clonotype has only a few counts. The V and J genes are TRBV10-3 and TRBJ1-4; no reliable D call. The CDR3 consists of 13 residues. Germline V gives CDR1 ENHRY, CDR2 SYGVKD. Trimming took off 3 bases at V and 7 bases at J, with 9 bases between the two ends. DNA of the CDR3: TGTGCCATCAGTGACGTGGGAAGTGAAAAACTGTTTTTT. Amino acids: CAISDVGSEKLFF.

This clonotype was picked up many times. The chain combines TRBV4-3 with TRBJ1-1, with D possibly matching TRBD1 (5 bases). The V and J ends lost 0 bases and 3 bases respectively, with 14 bases between them. The germline CDR1 and CDR2 sequences are LGHNA and YSLEER. This CDR3 contains 16 residues. The CDR3 loop reads CASSQDSGGYDTEAFF. The CDR3 coding sequence is TGCGCCAGCAGCCAAGATAGCGGGGGGTACGACACTGAAGCTTTCTTT.

A few counts support this clonotype. This chain uses TRBV20-1 with TRBJ2-7, with D perhaps TRBD2 (5 bases). Germline loops: CDR1 DFQATT, CDR2 SNEGSKA (reference sequence). V dropped 0 bases and J dropped 4 bases, with 19 bases sitting between them. The CDR3 covers 16 residues. This CDR3 reads CSARDGLAHAKYEQYF. For the CDR3, the DNA is TGCAGTGCTAGAGATGGGCTAGCCCACGCCAAATACGAGCAGTACTTC.

The rearrangement links TRBV7-9 to TRBJ1-1; D uncertain. Trimming left V 3 bases short and J 7 bases short, with 6 bases between. In germline, CDR1 is SEHNR, CDR2 FQNEAQ (reference sequence). This CDR3 is 11 amino acids long. CDR3 in amino acids: CASSLFGEAFF. Here the CDR3 DNA reads TGTGCCAGCAGCTTGTTTGGTGAAGCTTTCTTT.

The genes are TRBV5-6 and TRBJ1-5; 7 bases match TRBD1. V gave up 2 bases and J gave up 2 bases; unmatched junction bases: 13. The CDR3 loop spans 18 amino acids. CDR1 is SGHDT and CDR2 is YYEEEE in the germline V gene. The CDR3 DNA follows: TGTGCCAGCAGCTTTTATGACAGGGTGGGATATGGCAATCAGCCCCAGCATTTT. Its translation is CASSFYDRVGYGNQPQHF.

This clonotype was picked up many times. The CDR3 DNA sequence: TGTGCCACCAGTGATTTCGGGACTCCCCATGGCTACACCTTC. This gives the protein CATSDFGTPHGYTF. V gene TRBV24-1 combines with J gene TRBJ1-2, with TRBD1 as a possible D gene (5 bases). CDR3 size: 14 residues. V lost 1 base and J lost 6, with 11 bases in between. The V gene's germline CDR1 is KGHDR and CDR2 SFDVKD.

The rearrangement uses TRBV6-6 and TRBJ1-6; tentative D call: TRBD1 (5 bases). The CDR3 is made up of 14 amino acids. Per the germline V gene, CDR1 is MNHNY and CDR2 is SVGAGI (reference sequence). Trimming left V 2 bases short and J 7 bases short, with 9 bases between. CDR3 nucleotide sequence: TGTGCCAGCAGTTACACCAGGGCCAATTCACCCCTCCACTTT. It translates to CASSYTRANSPLHF.

There are a few counts of this clonotype. The V call is TRBV27, the J call TRBJ2-3; TRBD2 is a possible D gene (5 bases). The CDR3 spans 15 residues. Germline V gene sequence: CDR1 MNHEY, CDR2 SMNVEV (reference sequence). The germline V and J ends were trimmed by 5 bases and 2 bases, with 14 bases remaining between them. For the CDR3, the DNA is TGTGCCAGCAGTCTAAGGACGGGATCCACAGATACGCAGTATTTT. Protein sequence: CASSLRTGSTDTQYF.

This clonotype was picked up a small number of times. CDR3 loop: CASSTKGQGAEAFF. The CDR3, as DNA: TGTGCCAGCAGCACAAAGGGCCAGGGGGCTGAAGCTTTCTTT. The V and J genes are TRBV9 and TRBJ1-1; 7 bases fit TRBD1. Losses at the gene ends were 4 bases for V and 6 bases for J; bases not matched to a gene: 9. In germline, CDR1 is SGDLS, CDR2 YYNGEE. This CDR3 has 14 residues. Filled out from reference TRBV9 and TRBJ1-1, the complete variable domain reads DSGVTQTPKHLITATGQRVTLRCSPRSGDLSVYWYQQSLDQGLQFLIQYYNGEERAKGNILERFSAQQFPDLHSELNLSSLELGDSALYFCASSTKGQGAEAFFGQGTRLTVV.

This clonotype occurred a few times. Relative to the germline gene, one junction end is altered; a read error may explain this. This CDR3 reads CASSKDGGREQYF. The CDR3, as DNA: TGTGCTAGCAGCAAAGACGGGGGACGCGAGCAGTACTTC. The chain carries TRBV7-7 and TRBJ2-7, with D perhaps TRBD2 (6 bases). CDR1 and CDR2 from the germline V gene are SSHAT and FNYEAQ (reference sequence). CDR3 length: 13 residues.

As for this clonotype: This clone may be a read error of a much larger clone one base away. The chain couples TRBV27 to TRBJ1-5; D is uncertain. CDR1 is MNHEY, CDR2 SMNVEV, per germline (reference sequence). This CDR3 is built from 13 residues. CDR3 protein: CTSSSQQNQPQHF. In DNA form, the CDR3 reads TGTACCAGCAGTTCACAACAAAATCAGCCCCAGCATTTT.

The genes are TRBV4-3 and TRBJ2-7, with 8 bases aligning to TRBD1. V was clipped by 2 bases and J by 3 bases; unmatched bases: 6. CDR3 size: 15 residues. CDR1 is LGHNA, CDR2 YSLEER, per germline. The CDR3 loop is CASSQRPQGGYEQYF. CDR3 nucleotides: TGCGCCAGCAGCCAACGGCCACAGGGGGGCTACGAGCAGTACTTC.

The chain recombines TRBV18 with TRBJ1-1; D is perhaps TRBD1 (5 bases). V lost 1 base and J lost 3, with 18 bases in between. In germline, CDR1 is KGHSH, CDR2 LQKENI. This CDR3 is 17 amino acids long. The CDR3 is CASSPQLVRQGHTEAFF. In nucleotides, the CDR3 is TGTGCCAGCTCACCACAATTGGTTCGGCAGGGCCACACTGAAGCTTTCTTT. Full variable domain (rest looked up from reference TRBV18 and TRBJ1-1): NAGVMQNPRHLVRRRGQEARLRCSPMKGHSHVYWYRQLPEEGLKFMVYLQKENIIDESGMPKERFSAEFPKEGPSILRIQQVVRGDSAAYFCASSPQLVRQGHTEAFFGQGTRLTVV.

CDR3 region: CASSLSGGESQHF. In nucleotides, the CDR3 is TGTGCCAGCAGCTTGTCCGGGGGCGAGTCCCAGCATTTT. V gene TRBV7-9 combines with J gene TRBJ1-5; possible D gene TRBD1, 6 bases. CDR3 length: 13 residues. The germline gives CDR1 SEHNR, CDR2 FQNEAQ (reference sequence). Trimming took 3 bases from V and 11 from J, leaving 14 bases between them.

V and J are TRBV20-1 and TRBJ1-1; 9 bases match TRBD1. The CDR3 spans 16 residues. In germline, CDR1 is DFQATT, CDR2 SNEGSKA (reference sequence). Losses at the gene ends were 3 bases for V and 0 bases for J; bases not matched to a gene: 8. CDR3 bases: TGCAGTGCTAGGGCGGGACAGGGCCACATGAACACTGAAGCTTTCTTT. Its protein is CSARAGQGHMNTEAFF.

The chain carries TRBV12-3 or TRBV12-4 and TRBJ2-5, with TRBD1 matching 12 bases. J gave up 5 bases and V 6 bases, and 4 bases lay outside the gene matches. This CDR3 is built from 14 residues. CDR3 sequence (DNA): TGTGCCAGCAGCGGGACAGGGGGCTGGGAGACCCAGTACTTC. Translating it yields CASSGTGGWETQYF.

This clonotype has only a few counts. V gene TRBV5-1 combines with J gene TRBJ2-2, with no clear D. V was trimmed by 0 bases and J by 6 bases, leaving 9 bases between them. The length of the CDR3 is 14 residues. Germline V gives CDR1 SGHRS, CDR2 YFSETQ. CDR3 sequence reads: CASSLASGAGELFF. CDR3 in DNA: TGCGCCAGCAGCTTGGCTTCTGGGGCCGGGGAGCTGTTTTTT.

This clonotype was seen a handful of times. The gene calls are TRBV20-1 and TRBJ1-3; D gene ambiguous. The CDR3 has 12 residues. With 1 base removed from V and 9 bases from J, the gap between germline ends came to 10 bases. Germline V CDR1 and CDR2: DFQATT, SNEGSKA (reference sequence). The CDR3: CSARVRKGTIYF. The CDR3 DNA reads TGCAGTGCTAGAGTCAGGAAGGGCACCATATATTTT.

The genes are TRBV6-4 and TRBJ2-2; tentative D call: TRBD2 (6 bases). V gave up 6 bases and J gave up 6 bases, with 20 bases separating them. This CDR3 comprises 16 residues. Germline CDR1 and CDR2: MRHNA and SNTAGT. CDR3 sequence (DNA): TGTGCCAGCAGCCTCACTTTCGGACTAACGCCCGGGGAGCTGTTTTTT. Translation: CASSLTFGLTPGELFF.

The CDR3 DNA reads as TGTGCCAGCAGCGTAGGCCTAGTCCTCAGGACCGGGGAGCTGTTTTTT. It is translated as CASSVGLVLRTGELFF. This chain connects TRBV9 to TRBJ2-2; D gene ambiguous. This CDR3 spans 16 amino acids. Germline CDR1 reads SGDLS; CDR2 reads YYNGEE. The V end was cut by 0 bases, the J end by 5 bases, with 14 bases between.